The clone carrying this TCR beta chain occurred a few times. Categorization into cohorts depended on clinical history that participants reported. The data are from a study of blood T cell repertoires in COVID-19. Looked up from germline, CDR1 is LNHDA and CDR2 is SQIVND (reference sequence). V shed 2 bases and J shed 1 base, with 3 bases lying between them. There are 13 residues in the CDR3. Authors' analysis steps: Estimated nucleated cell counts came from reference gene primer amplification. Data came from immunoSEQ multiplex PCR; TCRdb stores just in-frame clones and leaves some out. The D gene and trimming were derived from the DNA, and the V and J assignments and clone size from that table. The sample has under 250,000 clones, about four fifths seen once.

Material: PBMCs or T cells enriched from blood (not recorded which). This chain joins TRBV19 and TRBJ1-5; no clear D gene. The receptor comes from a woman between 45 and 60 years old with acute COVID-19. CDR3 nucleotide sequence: TGTGCCAGTAGTATACAGAGCAATCAGCCCCAGCATTTT. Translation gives CASSIQSNQPQHF. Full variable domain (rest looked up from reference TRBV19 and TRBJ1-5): DGGITQSPKYLFRKEGQNVTLSCEQNLNHDAMYWYRQDPGQGLRLIYYSQIVNDFQKGDIAEGYSVSREKKESFPLTVTSAQKNPTAFYLCASSIQSNQPQHFGDGTRLSIL.